This T cell receptor (beta chain) was recorded in a study of identical twins. TCRdb ran MiXCR on the 5' RACE reads and lists one entry per CDR3 protein. The sample lists about 690,000 distinct CDR3 sequences, approximately 6.1% occurring once. V was pared by 6 bases and J by 6 bases, with 14 bases between. CDR3 size: 13 residues. This clonotype was detected a few times. Sequencing input: naive T cells sorted from blood. This chain uses TRBV12-3 or TRBV12-4 with TRBJ1-2; D may be TRBD1 (6 bases). The source is a man younger than 35 in good health. CDR3: CASSLGGHDGYTF. DNA for the CDR3: TGTGCCAGCAGCCTAGGGGGTCACGATGGCTACACCTTC.